The 23 T cell receptor beta chains listed next were all sequenced from one sample in a study of blood T cell repertoires in COVID-19. Sequenced by immunoSEQ multiplex PCR; TCRdb stores in-frame clones only, minus some. The sample yields about 150,000 clones, roughly nine tenths seen once. Sample: PBMCs or T cells enriched from blood (not recorded which). These receptors all stem from a woman between 40 and 55 years old who had been exposed to COVID-19.

V gene TRBV4-1 combines with J gene TRBJ2-7; 7 positions match TRBD1. Looked up from germline, CDR1 is MGHRA and CDR2 is YSYEKL. With V trimmed by 2 bases and J by 6 bases, 16 bases remained unmatched. The CDR3 covers 17 residues. CDR3 sequence: CASSQNGIRDRDGEQYF. DNA for the CDR3: TGCGCCAGCAGCCAAAACGGGATCCGAGACAGGGATGGCGAGCAGTACTTC.

The rearrangement joins TRBV28 to TRBJ1-5; D not resolved. Germline V gene lookup returns CDR1 MDHEN and CDR2 SYDVKM. The V end lost 10 bases, the J end lost 5 bases, and 12 bases lay between the germline ends. CDR3 length: 12 amino acids. In nucleotides, the CDR3 is TGTGCCACCACCACTCAGGATCAGCCCCAGCATTTT. This translates into CATTTQDQPQHF.

The chain has TRBV19 and TRBJ1-6; 7 positions match TRBD1. J gave up 8 bases and V 6 bases, and 10 bases lay outside the gene matches. The CDR3 consists of 15 residues. Per germline, CDR1 LNHDA and CDR2 SQIVND (reference sequence). As DNA, the CDR3 is TGTGCCAGTAGGAGAGATCGGGACAGAGATTCACCCCTCCACTTT. Protein sequence: CASRRDRDRDSPLHF. Together with reference TRBV19 and TRBJ1-6, the CDR3 gives the full variable domain: DGGITQSPKYLFRKEGQNVTLSCEQNLNHDAMYWYRQDPGQGLRLIYYSQIVNDFQKGDIAEGYSVSREKKESFPLTVTSAQKNPTAFYLCASRRDRDRDSPLHFGNGTRLTVT.

The chain links TRBV2 to TRBJ1-5; the D gene is possibly TRBD1 (6 bases). The CDR3 consists of 16 residues. The germline CDR1 and CDR2 sequences are SNHLY and FYNNEI. The V end lost 4 bases, the J end lost 1 base, and 14 bases lay between the germline ends. This CDR3 is CASSVQGMGSNQPQHF. The CDR3 DNA is TGTGCCAGCAGTGTTCAGGGGATGGGGAGCAATCAGCCCCAGCATTTT.

The V call is TRBV5-6, the J call TRBJ1-3; maybe TRBD1 (5 bases). Germline V gene data show CDR1 as SGHDT and CDR2 as YYEEEE. Trimming stripped 4 bases from V and 0 bases from J, with 11 bases between. CDR3 length: 15 amino acids. The CDR3 nucleotides are TGTGCCAGCAGCGCGACAGAAAACTCTGGAAACACCATATATTTT. Protein: CASSATENSGNTIYF.

V usage is TRBV27 and J usage is TRBJ2-1; D is possibly TRBD2 (6 bases). CDR1 and CDR2 (germline): MNHEY, SMNVEV (reference sequence). The length of the CDR3 is 15 residues. The V end lost 7 bases, the J end lost 2 bases, and 15 bases lay between the germline ends. The CDR3: CASNGGTSPYNEQFF. CDR3 bases: TGTGCCAGCAATGGAGGGACGTCCCCCTACAATGAGCAGTTCTTC.

The V gene is TRBV27, the J gene TRBJ1-2, with D possibly TRBD1 on 5 matching bases. This CDR3 comprises 13 residues. Trimming removed 2 bases at V and 6 bases at J, with 10 bases between. Germline V gene sequence: CDR1 MNHEY, CDR2 SMNVEV (reference sequence). CDR3 sequence (DNA): TGTGCCAGCAGTTTAGGTAGGGGTGATGGCTACACCTTC. This translates into CASSLGRGDGYTF.

The CDR3 loop reads CASSLAGAGGWETQYF. CDR3 nucleotides: TGCGCCAGCAGCTTGGCCGGGGCAGGGGGTTGGGAGACCCAGTACTTC. The rearrangement joins TRBV5-1 to TRBJ2-5, with 7 bases that match TRBD1. J lost 5 bases, V lost 0 bases, and 10 bases had no gene match. The CDR3 extends over 16 amino acids. Looked up from germline, CDR1 is SGHRS and CDR2 is YFSETQ.

The CDR3 here is CASSLPLAGEQFF. The CDR3 DNA reads TGTGCCAGCAGTTTGCCCCTCGCGGGTGAGCAGTTCTTC. This chain joins TRBV28 and TRBJ2-1; possible D gene TRBD2, 5 bases. CDR3 length: 13 amino acids. The germline gives CDR1 MDHEN, CDR2 SYDVKM. Trimming left V 3 bases short and J 9 bases short, with 12 bases between.

The genes are TRBV7-9 and TRBJ2-7; 7 bases match TRBD2. The CDR3 loop spans 15 amino acids. V shed 1 base, J shed 3 bases, and the junction held 6 bases outside the gene matches. Germline values: CDR1 SEHNR, CDR2 FQNEAQ (reference sequence). This chain's CDR3 is CASSLGEGGSYEQYF. CDR3 DNA: TGTGCCAGCAGCTTAGGGGAGGGAGGGAGCTACGAGCAGTACTTC.

This clone was recorded only once. V and J are TRBV3-1 (or the pseudogene TRBV3-2) and TRBJ2-1; 12 bases agree with TRBD2. The CDR3 runs 16 residues. The germline gives CDR1 LGHDT, CDR2 YNNKEL (reference sequence). With V trimmed by 4 bases and J by 9 bases, 10 bases remained unmatched. This CDR3 is CASSRQTSGSGREQFF. The CDR3 DNA reads TGTGCCAGCAGCCGCCAGACTAGCGGGAGTGGACGTGAGCAGTTCTTC.

This clone has a handful of counts. The chain employs TRBV27 and TRBJ1-2; 8 bases agree with TRBD1. This CDR3 spans 13 amino acids. Trimming at V came to 8 bases and at J to 3 bases, leaving 5 bases not matched to a gene. The V gene's germline CDR1 is MNHEY and CDR2 SMNVEV (reference sequence). The CDR3 DNA follows: TGTGCCAGCGGGACAGGAGTTGACTATGGCTACACCTTC. It is translated as CASGTGVDYGYTF.

The gene calls are TRBV7-2 and TRBJ1-4; TRBD1 agrees at 8 bases. J gave up 10 bases and V 3 bases, and 4 bases lay outside the gene matches. This CDR3 has 13 residues. Per the germline V gene, CDR1 is SGHTA and CDR2 is FQGNSA. The CDR3 DNA is TGTGCCAGCAGCTTCGGACAGGGAGTAAAACTGTTTTTT. Translation gives CASSFGQGVKLFF. Drawing the rest from reference TRBV7-2 and TRBJ1-4, the complete variable domain is GAGVSQSPSNKVTEKGKDVELRCDPISGHTALYWYRQSLGQGLEFLIYFQGNSAPDKSGLPSDRFSAERTGGSVSTLTIQRTQQEDSAVYLCASSFGQGVKLFFGSGTQLSVL.

V and J are TRBV7-2 and TRBJ1-2; D perhaps matches TRBD1 (6 bases). Germline values: CDR1 SGHTA, CDR2 FQGNSA. The CDR3 covers 15 residues. With 5 bases removed from V and 4 bases from J, the gap between germline ends came to 17 bases. Written as DNA, the CDR3 is TGTGCCAGCAGCCAGAATCTACAGGGCTCCTATGGCTACACCTTC. It specifies CASSQNLQGSYGYTF.

The rearrangement joins TRBV27 to TRBJ2-3; 7 nucleotides line up with TRBD1. The CDR3 is 15 residues long. Germline V gene data show CDR1 as MNHEY and CDR2 as SMNVEV (reference sequence). The V segment lost 6 bases and the J segment 4 bases; nucleotides outside the gene matches: 10. The CDR3 region is CASRPYRGPADTQYF. The CDR3 DNA sequence: TGTGCCAGCAGACCCTACAGGGGTCCGGCAGATACGCAGTATTTT.

V is TRBV9 and J is TRBJ2-3; D gene ambiguous. The V gene lost 0 bases and the J gene lost 7 bases, with 9 bases spanning the gap. This CDR3 is 13 amino acids long. Germline V gene data show CDR1 as SGDLS and CDR2 as YYNGEE. CDR3 amino acids: CASSVDFVHTQYF. The DNA for the CDR3 is TGTGCCAGCAGCGTAGACTTTGTGCATACGCAGTATTTT.

This clone was counted once. This chain links TRBV9 with TRBJ1-2; D not certain. V was shortened by 4 bases and J by 4 bases, with 14 bases between the two germline ends. The CDR3 totals 14 residues. Germline lookup yields CDR1 SGDLS and CDR2 YYNGEE. The chain's CDR3 is CASSPRDVLYGYTF. The CDR3 bases are TGTGCCAGCAGCCCTCGGGATGTCCTCTATGGCTACACCTTC.

This chain uses TRBV27 with TRBJ2-7, with TRBD1 identical over 8 bases. The ends lost 3 bases at V and 0 bases at J; junction bases unmatched: 22. The CDR3 has 21 residues. Germline values: CDR1 MNHEY, CDR2 SMNVEV (reference sequence). CDR3 DNA sequence: TGTGCCAGCAGTTTTGCCGTGGCTCGGCAGGGGGACAGGAAGGCCTCCTACGAGCAGTACTTC. The encoded protein is CASSFAVARQGDRKASYEQYF.

The chain employs TRBV6-5 and TRBJ1-1; D might be TRBD1 (6 bases). V was cut by 2 bases and J by 11 bases, with 12 bases left in between. Germline lookup yields CDR1 MNHEY and CDR2 SVGAGI. This CDR3 has 12 residues. The CDR3 sequence is CASSYRQAEAFF. CDR3 bases: TGTGCCAGCAGTTACCGACAGGCGGAGGCTTTCTTT.

The chain links TRBV3-1 (or the pseudogene TRBV3-2) to TRBJ2-2, with unresolved D. Germline V CDR1 and CDR2: LGHDT, YNNKEL (reference sequence). This CDR3 is 16 amino acids long. Trimming took 5 bases from V and 3 from J, leaving 16 bases between them. The CDR3 nucleotides are TGTGCCAGCAGCGTTAAGAGCAGACTGCACACCGGGGAGCTGTTTTTT. Translating it yields CASSVKSRLHTGELFF.

This clone occurred a few times. The CDR3 DNA is TGTGCCAGCAGGGACAGCCAACTCATGAACACTGAAGCTTTCTTT. It is translated as CASRDSQLMNTEAFF. The chain is built from TRBV19 and TRBJ1-1, with 7 bases that match TRBD1. Germline CDR1 LNHDA, CDR2 SQIVND (reference sequence). V trimming: 9 bases; J trimming: 0 bases; junction bases outside the gene matches: 10. The length of the CDR3 is 15 residues.

The CDR3 is CASRRGLAGGGETQYF. CDR3 nucleotides: TGTGCCAGCAGACGGGGACTAGCGGGAGGCGGGGAGACCCAGTACTTC. The V gene is TRBV28, the J gene TRBJ2-5; 15 bases line up with TRBD2. Germline CDR1 is MDHEN and CDR2 is SYDVKM. The trim removed 6 bases at V and 5 bases at J, leaving 7 bases unmatched. The CDR3 is made up of 16 amino acids.

The chain couples TRBV7-9 to TRBJ1-6; D gene unclear. Germline V gene data show CDR1 as SEHNR and CDR2 as FQNEAQ (reference sequence). CDR3 size: 12 residues. V gave up 5 bases and J gave up 6 bases, with 5 bases separating them. CDR3 nucleotide sequence: TGTGCCAGCAGCACTCCTAATTCACCCCTCCACTTT. This translates into CASSTPNSPLHF.